These T cell receptor beta chains were read from a single sample in a study of T cell changes during pregnancy in multiple sclerosis. Produced via immunoSEQ multiplex PCR; TCRdb's table is partial and in-frame only. The sample has 77,000 or so clones, roughly 95% seen once. The specimen was peripheral blood, collected in the second trimester of pregnancy. The receptor source for this set is a female donor in good health, enrolled as a control in a pregnancy study. The conserved cysteine and the conserved F or W are not part of the CDR3 here.

j_call,v_call,cdr3_aa
TRBJ2-7,TRBV9,ASSGGGQGAFYEQY
TRBJ2-7,TRBV5-6,ASSNGLAGAYEQY
TRBJ1-6,TRBV4-3,ASSVQGNSPLH
TRBJ1-3,TRBV9,ASSVQGAGNTIY
TRBJ1-1,TRBV6-1,ASSGQGGGEAF
TRBJ1-3,TRBV11-2,ASSSPTGAAGNTIY
TRBJ1-1,TRBV14,ASSHETAKGSTEAF
TRBJ1-2,TRBV27,ASSLGQGGGYGYT
TRBJ2-3,TRBV5-4,ASSREGGGLDTQY
TRBJ2-7,TRBV7-9,ASRPGRQYEQY
TRBJ1-2,TRBV30,AWSTGGYGYT
TRBJ2-2,TRBV2,ASISTDNTGELF
TRBJ1-5,TRBV4-1,ASSPWRGPDQPQH
TRBJ1-2,TRBV7-2,ASSSPRDRGVNGYT
TRBJ2-7,TRBV5-5,ASSLDPGGFYEQY
TRBJ2-5,TRBV7-7,ASSLGGFTGLETQY
TRBJ2-7,TRBV7-6,ASSLGSGQGVYEQY
TRBJ2-1,TRBV27,ASSLTDGAHNEQF
TRBJ1-6,TRBV28,ASSLSRGESPLH
TRBJ2-7,TRBV27,ATQRAGQSYEQY